This TCR beta chain was profiled in a study of blood T cell repertoires in COVID-19. The wider study: Researchers got acute and convalescent COVID-19 samples from the United States, Italy and Spain.

This CDR3 comprises 15 residues. The V and J ends lost 6 bases and 4 bases, in that order; junction bases with no gene match: 6. The V gene's germline CDR1 is MNHNY and CDR2 SVGAGI (reference sequence). The data were produced by immunoSEQ multiplex PCR, yet TCRdb's version contains in-frame clones alone and is incomplete. The data contain around 54,000 clones, 81% of them singletons. This receptor was identified in an older woman with acute or convalescent COVID-19. Input material: peripheral blood. V is TRBV6-6 and J is TRBJ2-3; 11 nucleotides agree with TRBD2. CDR3: CASSHLSGRADTQYF. CDR3 nucleotides: TGTGCCAGCAGCCACCTTAGCGGGAGGGCAGATACGCAGTATTTT.